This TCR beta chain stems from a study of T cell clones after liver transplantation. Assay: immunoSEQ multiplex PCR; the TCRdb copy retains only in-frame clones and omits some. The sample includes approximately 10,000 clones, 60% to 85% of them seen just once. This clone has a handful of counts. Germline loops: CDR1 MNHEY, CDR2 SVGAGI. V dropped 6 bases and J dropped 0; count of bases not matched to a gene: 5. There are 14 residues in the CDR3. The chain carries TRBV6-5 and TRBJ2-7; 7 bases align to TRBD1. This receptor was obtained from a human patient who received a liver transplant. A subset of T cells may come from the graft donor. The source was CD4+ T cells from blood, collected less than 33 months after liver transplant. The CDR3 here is CASRGQASSYEQYF. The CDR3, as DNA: TGTGCCAGCAGAGGACAGGCGAGCTCCTACGAGCAGTACTTC.